Detailed here is one TCR beta chain. Its antigen is as yet unknown. The data are from a study of cytomegalovirus exposure and HLA in healthy donors. The study's findings and limits: Certain indistinguishable V segments, among them TRBV6-2 and TRBV6-3, were excluded.

PCR amplification relied on 60 Vbeta primers (plus 13 Jbeta primers). Generated by immunoSEQ multiplex PCR, the TCRdb table keeps only in-frame clones and is missing some. The repertoire holds 110,000 to 150,000 clones, with around 80% as singletons. The CDR3 is made up of 15 amino acids. The trim removed 0 bases at V and 4 bases at J, leaving 3 bases unmatched. Germline lookup yields CDR1 MNHEY and CDR2 SVGAGI. Healthy bone marrow donors made up the donors. The V call is TRBV6-5, the J call TRBJ2-1; 7 positions agree with TRBD2. The TCR originated in a man aged 40-49 years in good health and CMV-seronegative. The source material was PBMCs. The CDR3 coding sequence is TGTGCCAGCAGTTACTCGGGGGGGGGTTACAATGAGCAGTTCTTC. Protein: CASSYSGGGYNEQFF.